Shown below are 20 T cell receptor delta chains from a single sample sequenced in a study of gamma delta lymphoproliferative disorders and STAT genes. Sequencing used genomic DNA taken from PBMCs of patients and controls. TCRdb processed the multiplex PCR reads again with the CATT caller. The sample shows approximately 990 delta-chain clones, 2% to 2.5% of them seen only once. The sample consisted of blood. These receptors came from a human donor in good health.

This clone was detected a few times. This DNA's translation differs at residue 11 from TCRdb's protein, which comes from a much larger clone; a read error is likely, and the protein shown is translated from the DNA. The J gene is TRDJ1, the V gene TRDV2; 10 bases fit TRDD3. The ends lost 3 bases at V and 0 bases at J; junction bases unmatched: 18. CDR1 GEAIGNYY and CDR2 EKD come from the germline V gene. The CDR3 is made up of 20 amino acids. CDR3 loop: CACDLVRGDTYGGDTDKLIF. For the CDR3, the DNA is TGTGCCTGTGACCTAGTACGGGGGGATACGTATGGGGGAGACACCGATAAACTCATCTTT.

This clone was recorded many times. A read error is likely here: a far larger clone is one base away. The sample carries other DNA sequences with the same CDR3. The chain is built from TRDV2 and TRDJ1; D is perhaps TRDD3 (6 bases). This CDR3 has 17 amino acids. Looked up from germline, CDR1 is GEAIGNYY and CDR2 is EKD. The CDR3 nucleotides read TGTGCCTGTGACACCGTTCGGGGATTAGGGGACACCGATAAGCTCATCTTT. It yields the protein CACDTVRGLGDTDKLIF.

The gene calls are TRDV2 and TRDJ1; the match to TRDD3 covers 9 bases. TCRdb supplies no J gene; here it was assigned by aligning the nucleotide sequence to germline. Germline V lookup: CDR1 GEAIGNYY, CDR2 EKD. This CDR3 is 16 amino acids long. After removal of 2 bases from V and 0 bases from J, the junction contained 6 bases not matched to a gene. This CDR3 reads CACDKLGDRYTDKLIF. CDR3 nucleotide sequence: TGTGCCTGTGACAAACTGGGGGACAGGTACACCGATAAACTCATCTTT.

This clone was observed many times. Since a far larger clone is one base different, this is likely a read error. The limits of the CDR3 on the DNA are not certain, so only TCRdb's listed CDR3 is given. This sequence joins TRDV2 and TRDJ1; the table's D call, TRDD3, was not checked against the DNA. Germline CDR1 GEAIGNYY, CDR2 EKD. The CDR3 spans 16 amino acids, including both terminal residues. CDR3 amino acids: CACDTVGGGASDKPIF.

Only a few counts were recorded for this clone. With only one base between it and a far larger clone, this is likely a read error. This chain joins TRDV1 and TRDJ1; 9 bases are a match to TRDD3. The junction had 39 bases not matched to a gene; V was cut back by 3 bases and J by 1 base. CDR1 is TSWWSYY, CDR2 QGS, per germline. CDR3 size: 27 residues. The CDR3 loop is CALGDPGLPPRILITGGPKGGTDKLIF. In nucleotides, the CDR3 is TGTGCTCTTGGGGACCCGGGACTTCCTCCCAGAATCCTAATTACTGGGGGACCCAAAGGGGGCACCGATAAACTCATCTTT.

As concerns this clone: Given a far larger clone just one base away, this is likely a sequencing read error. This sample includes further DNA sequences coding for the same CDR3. CDR3 bases: TGTGCCTGTGACACCGTTCGAGTTGGGGGACTTTTTGACACCGATAAACTCATCTTT. Amino acid sequence: CACDTVRVGGLFDTDKLIF. The chain links TRDV2 to TRDJ1, with TRDD3 matching over 7 bases. Trimming removed 0 bases from V and 0 bases from J; junction bases left unmatched: 15. Per germline, CDR1 GEAIGNYY and CDR2 EKD. The CDR3 contains 19 residues.

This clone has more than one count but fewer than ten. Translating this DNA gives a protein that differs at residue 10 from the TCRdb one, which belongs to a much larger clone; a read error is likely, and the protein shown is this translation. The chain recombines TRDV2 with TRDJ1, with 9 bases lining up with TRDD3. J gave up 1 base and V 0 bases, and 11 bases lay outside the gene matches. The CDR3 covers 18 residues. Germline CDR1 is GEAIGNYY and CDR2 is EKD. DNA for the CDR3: TGTGCCTGTGACACCGTACGGGGGATACTCGCCAGCACCGATAAACTCATCTTT. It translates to CACDTVRGILASTDKLIF.

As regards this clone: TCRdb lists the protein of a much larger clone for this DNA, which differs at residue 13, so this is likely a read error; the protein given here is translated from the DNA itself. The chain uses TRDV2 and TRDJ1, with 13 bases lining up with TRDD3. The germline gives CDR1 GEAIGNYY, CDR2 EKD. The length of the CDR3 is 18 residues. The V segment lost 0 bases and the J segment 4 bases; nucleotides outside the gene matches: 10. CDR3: CACDTVLGDTRLIDKLIF. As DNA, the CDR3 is TGTGCCTGTGACACCGTACTGGGGGATACGCGCCTGATCGATAAACTCATCTTT.

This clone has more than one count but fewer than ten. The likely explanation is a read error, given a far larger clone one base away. For the CDR3, the DNA is TGTGCTCTTGGGGAACTATATCGCGGGCTTCGTACTGGGGATCGTATTCTCACCTGTACGGGGTCTAAACTCATCTTT. This translates into CALGELYRGLRTGDRILTCTGSKLIF. The gene calls are TRDV1 and TRDJ1; 7 bases fit TRDD3. V shed 0 bases, J shed 7 bases, and the junction held 41 bases outside the gene matches. CDR3 length equals 26 residues. Germline V gives CDR1 TSWWSYY, CDR2 QGS.

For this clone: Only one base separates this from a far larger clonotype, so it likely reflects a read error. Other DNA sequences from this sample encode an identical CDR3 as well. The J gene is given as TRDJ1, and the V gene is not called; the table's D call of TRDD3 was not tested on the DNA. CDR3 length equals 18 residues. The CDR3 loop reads CACDTVRGIPASTDKLIF. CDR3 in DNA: TGCGCCTGTGACACCGTACGGGGGATACCCGCCAGCACCGATAAACTCATCTTT.

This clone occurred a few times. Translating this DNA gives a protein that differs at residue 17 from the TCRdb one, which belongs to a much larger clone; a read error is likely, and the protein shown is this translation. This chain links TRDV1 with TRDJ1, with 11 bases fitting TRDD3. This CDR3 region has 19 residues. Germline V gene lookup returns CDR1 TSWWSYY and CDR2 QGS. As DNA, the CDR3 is TGTGCTCTTGGGAGTCGGCCTTCCCTACTGGGGGATAAAGCCGATAAATTCATCTTT. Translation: CALGSRPSLLGDKADKFIF.

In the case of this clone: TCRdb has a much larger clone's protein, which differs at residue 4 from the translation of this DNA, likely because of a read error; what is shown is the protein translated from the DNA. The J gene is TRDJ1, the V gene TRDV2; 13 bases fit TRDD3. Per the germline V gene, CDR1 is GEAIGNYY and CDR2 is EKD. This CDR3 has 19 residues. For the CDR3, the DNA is TGTGCCTGTGGCACCAATACTGGGGGATACGCCGGGTACACCGATAAACTCATCTTT. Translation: CACGTNTGGYAGYTDKLIF.

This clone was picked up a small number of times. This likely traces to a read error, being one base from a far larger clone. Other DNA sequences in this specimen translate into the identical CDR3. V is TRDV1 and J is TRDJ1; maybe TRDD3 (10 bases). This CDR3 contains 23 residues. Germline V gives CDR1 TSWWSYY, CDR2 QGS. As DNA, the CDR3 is TGTGCTCTTGGGGAACCCGCCTCGGCCTTCCTACAATGGGGGATACTTGGCGCCGATAAACTCATTTTT. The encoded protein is CALGEPASAFLQWGILGADKLIF.

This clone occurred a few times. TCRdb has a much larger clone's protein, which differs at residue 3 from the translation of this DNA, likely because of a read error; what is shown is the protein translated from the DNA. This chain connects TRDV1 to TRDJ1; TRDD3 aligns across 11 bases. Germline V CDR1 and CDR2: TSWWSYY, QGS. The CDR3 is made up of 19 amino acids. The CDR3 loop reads CAPGSRPSLLGDKADKLIF. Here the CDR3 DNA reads TGTGCTCCTGGGAGTCGGCCTTCCCTACTGGGGGATAAAGCCGATAAACTCATCTTT.

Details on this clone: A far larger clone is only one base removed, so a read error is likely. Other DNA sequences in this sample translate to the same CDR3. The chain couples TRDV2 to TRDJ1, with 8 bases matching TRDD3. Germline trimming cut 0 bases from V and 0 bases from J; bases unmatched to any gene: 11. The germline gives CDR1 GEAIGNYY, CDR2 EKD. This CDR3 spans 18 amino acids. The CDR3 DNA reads TGTGCCTGTGACACCGTAACTGGGGGCCGGATGTACACCGATAAACTCATCTTT. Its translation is CACDTVTGGRMYTDKLIF.

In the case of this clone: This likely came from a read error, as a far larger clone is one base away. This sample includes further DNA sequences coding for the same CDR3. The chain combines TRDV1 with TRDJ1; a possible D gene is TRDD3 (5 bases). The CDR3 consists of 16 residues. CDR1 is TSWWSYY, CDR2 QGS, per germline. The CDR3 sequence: CALGESYVWDTDKLIF. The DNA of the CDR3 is TGTGCCCTTGGGGAAAGCTACGTCTGGGACACCGATAAACTCATCTTT.

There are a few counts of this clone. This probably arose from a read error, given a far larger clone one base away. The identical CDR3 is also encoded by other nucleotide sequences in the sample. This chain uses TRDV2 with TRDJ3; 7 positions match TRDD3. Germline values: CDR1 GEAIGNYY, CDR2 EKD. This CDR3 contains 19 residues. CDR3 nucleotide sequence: TGTGCTTGTGACACCGCGCTGGGGGTAGGCTCCTGGGACACCCGACAGATGTTTTTC. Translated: CACDTALGVGSWDTRQMFF.

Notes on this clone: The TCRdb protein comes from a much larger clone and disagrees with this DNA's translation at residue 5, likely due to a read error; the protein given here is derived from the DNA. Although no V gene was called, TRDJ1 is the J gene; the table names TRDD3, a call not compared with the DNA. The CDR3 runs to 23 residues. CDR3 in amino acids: CALGGPASAFLQWGILGADKLIF. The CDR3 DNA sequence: TGTGCTCTTGGGGGACCCGCCTCGGCCTTCCTACAATGGGGGATACTTGGCGCCGATAAACTCATCTTT.

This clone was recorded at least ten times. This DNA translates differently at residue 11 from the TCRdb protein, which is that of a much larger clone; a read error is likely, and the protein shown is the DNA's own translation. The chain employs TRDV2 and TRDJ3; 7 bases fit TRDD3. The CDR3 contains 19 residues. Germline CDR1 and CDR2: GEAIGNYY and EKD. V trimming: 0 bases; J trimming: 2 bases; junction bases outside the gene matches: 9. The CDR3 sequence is CACDTALGVGPWDTRQMFF. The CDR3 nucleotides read TGTGCCTGTGACACCGCGCTGGGGGTAGGCCCCTGGGACACCCGACAGATGTTTTTC.

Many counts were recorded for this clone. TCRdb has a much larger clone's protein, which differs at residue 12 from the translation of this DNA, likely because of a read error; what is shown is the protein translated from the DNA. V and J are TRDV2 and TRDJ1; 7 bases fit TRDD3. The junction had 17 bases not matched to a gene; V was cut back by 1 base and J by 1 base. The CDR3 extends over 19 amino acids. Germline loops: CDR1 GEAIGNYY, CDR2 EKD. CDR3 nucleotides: TGTGCCTGTGACACGGTTATTCCGTCTACTGGGGAAGGCACCGATAAACTCATCTTT. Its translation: CACDTVIPSTGEGTDKLIF.